A single sample gave rise to the 3 T cell receptor beta chains below, sequenced in a study of blood T cells in healthy people across ages. A sample-barcoded 5' primer and a J-beta primer mix were used in a second PCR of about 7 to 11 cycles. TCRdb used MiXCR to reprocess the 5' RACE reads, holding one entry per CDR3 protein. Of 1.6 million or so distinct CDR3 sequences listed, 30% to 35% were seen once; the top ten hold about 11%. The sequencing sample was made of blood. All receptors derive from a woman aged 25 to 39 in good health.

V and J are TRBV12-3 or TRBV12-4 and TRBJ1-2; TRBD1 might be the D (5 bases). This CDR3 spans 15 amino acids. V was cut by 3 bases and J by 6 bases, with 17 bases left in between. The CDR3 loop is CASSFRDGIYDGYTF. In DNA form, the CDR3 reads TGTGCCAGCAGTTTCCGGGACGGGATTTACGATGGCTACACCTTC.

The sample holds a few counts of this clonotype. The chain couples TRBV5-6 to TRBJ1-1; TRBD1 aligns across 8 bases. Germline values: CDR1 SGHDT, CDR2 YYEEEE. CDR3 size: 17 residues. The junction had 8 bases not matched to a gene; V was cut back by 0 bases and J by 1 base. The CDR3: CASSLEAGGAGNTEAFF. As DNA, the CDR3 is TGTGCCAGCAGCTTGGAGGCAGGGGGCGCGGGGAACACTGAAGCTTTCTTT.

This clonotype showed up many times. The chain couples TRBV5-1 to TRBJ2-7; no clear D gene. The length of the CDR3 is 14 residues. Trimming took 2 bases from V and 3 from J, leaving 12 bases between them. CDR1 is SGHRS and CDR2 is YFSETQ in the germline V gene. CDR3 DNA sequence: TGCGCCAGCAGCTTAACCCTCCAAGACTACGAGCAGTACTTC. Translating it yields CASSLTLQDYEQYF.